Below are 25 T cell receptor beta chains sequenced from a single sample in a study of T cells after yellow fever vaccination. TCRdb re-called the 5' RACE reads with MiXCR, one entry per CDR3 protein. The top ten clones hold roughly 13% of a sample with just under 600,000 distinct CDR3 sequences, roughly 13% of them seen once. Material: PBMCs, obtained on the day of the yellow fever booster vaccination. Receptors were obtained from a man aged 30-40 years who received the YFV17D yellow fever vaccine.

The genes are TRBV20-1 and TRBJ2-7; D call uncertain. V lost 4 bases and J lost 7, with 14 bases in between. Germline CDR1 is DFQATT and CDR2 is SNEGSKA (reference sequence). This CDR3 has 12 amino acids. The CDR3 DNA sequence: TGCAGTGCTAAGCGTGGTCCGCTTGAGCAGTACTTC. It translates to CSAKRGPLEQYF.

This clonotype came up a few times. This sequence joins TRBV6-2 or TRBV6-3 and TRBJ2-1, with D perhaps matching TRBD1 or TRBD2 (6 bases each). The CDR3 loop spans 14 amino acids. The V gene's germline CDR1 is MNHEY and CDR2 SVGEGT. The V and J ends lost 7 bases and 4 bases respectively, with 14 bases between them. In DNA, the CDR3 is TGTGCCAGCAAGGAGGGGGAGCTGTACAATGAGCAGTTCTTC. The encoded protein is CASKEGELYNEQFF.

There are a few counts of this clonotype. The CDR3 sequence: CASSAARGDEQYF. The CDR3 region has the DNA TGTGCCAGCAGCGCCGCAAGAGGGGACGAGCAGTACTTC. This chain links TRBV7-2 with TRBJ2-7; D possibly matches TRBD1 or TRBD2 (5 bases each). The CDR3 consists of 13 residues. Per germline, CDR1 SGHTA and CDR2 FQGNSA. With 5 bases removed from V and 5 bases from J, the gap between germline ends came to 13 bases.

The chain combines TRBV27 with TRBJ2-7; D might be TRBD1 (6 bases). The germline gives CDR1 MNHEY, CDR2 SMNVEV (reference sequence). CDR3 length: 13 amino acids. Trimming took off 6 bases at V and 0 bases at J, with 9 bases between the two ends. CDR3 loop: CASRGTTSYEQYF. The CDR3 region has the DNA TGTGCCAGCAGAGGGACAACCTCCTACGAGCAGTACTTC.

The rearrangement uses TRBV18 and TRBJ2-7; possibly TRBD1 for D (6 bases). There are 13 residues in the CDR3. Germline V gene data show CDR1 as KGHSH and CDR2 as LQKENI. The V end was cut by 6 bases, the J end by 4 bases, with 13 bases between. CDR3 sequence (DNA): TGTGCCAGCTCCCAAATAGGGGGTTACGAGCAGTACTTC. Translated, it gives CASSQIGGYEQYF.

This clonotype was seen a few times. This chain joins TRBV5-5 and TRBJ2-7; 7 bases map to TRBD1. Trimming at V came to 0 bases and at J to 6 bases, leaving 6 bases not matched to a gene. The germline V gene has CDR1 SGHKS and CDR2 YYEKEE (reference sequence). There are 14 residues in the CDR3. In DNA form, the CDR3 reads TGTGCCAGCAGCTTGGGAGGGGGCATAGGCGAGCAGTACTTC. It codes for CASSLGGGIGEQYF. The whole variable domain, remainder taken from reference TRBV5-5 and TRBJ2-7, is DAGVTQSPTHLIKTRGQQVTLRCSPISGHKSVSWYQQVLGQGPQFIFQYYEKEERGRGNFPDRFSARQFPNYSSELNVNALLLGDSALYLCASSLGGGIGEQYFGPGTRLTVT.

This clonotype was recorded a few times. This rearrangement joins TRBV7-6 to TRBJ2-3; 13 bases match TRBD2. J gave up 4 bases and V 5 bases, and 15 bases lay outside the gene matches. The CDR3 is 19 amino acids. Germline-derived CDR1 and CDR2 are SGHVS and FNYEAQ. In nucleotides, the CDR3 is TGTGCCAGCAGCCCTCCTACTAGCGGGAGGGCCTTAGGATCAGATACGCAGTATTTT. It specifies CASSPPTSGRALGSDTQYF.

This clonotype has only a few counts. The genes are TRBV9 and TRBJ2-3; perhaps TRBD2 as D (5 bases). The V gene's germline CDR1 is SGDLS and CDR2 YYNGEE. The length of the CDR3 is 19 residues. V was cut by 0 bases and J by 0 bases, with 20 bases left in between. The CDR3 is CASSVDPGMRDTSTDTQYF. The CDR3, as DNA: TGTGCCAGCAGCGTAGACCCGGGGATGAGGGATACTAGCACAGATACGCAGTATTTT.

The chain uses TRBV20-1 and TRBJ2-3; a weak D match, TRBD1 (6 bases). Trimming took off 0 bases at V and 2 bases at J, with 15 bases between the two ends. The germline V gene encodes CDR1 DFQATT and CDR2 SNEGSKA (reference sequence). The CDR3 contains 16 residues. CDR3: CSARDYRGQPTDTQYF. The DNA for the CDR3 is TGCAGTGCTAGAGATTATAGAGGACAGCCCACAGATACGCAGTATTTT.

V gene TRBV24-1 combines with J gene TRBJ1-2; D is undetermined. V lost 6 bases, J lost 4 bases, and 8 bases lay in between. Germline-derived CDR1 and CDR2 are KGHDR and SFDVKD. The CDR3 loop spans 12 amino acids. The CDR3 sequence: CATSIGVYGYTF. The DNA for the CDR3 is TGTGCCACCAGTATAGGAGTCTATGGCTACACCTTC.

This clonotype has only a few counts. This rearrangement joins TRBV6-5 to TRBJ2-7; either TRBD1 or TRBD2 may supply D (5 bases each). The ends were cut back, 0 bases at V and 9 bases at J, with 18 bases in the middle. Germline V gene sequence: CDR1 MNHEY, CDR2 SVGAGI. This CDR3 comprises 15 residues. The CDR3 region is CASSYSGTSLLGQYF. CDR3 in DNA: TGTGCCAGCAGTTACTCGGGGACCTCACTCTTGGGGCAGTACTTC.

The genes are TRBV10-1 and TRBJ2-5; 9 nucleotides align to TRBD1. This CDR3 is built from 15 residues. J lost 4 bases, V lost 6 bases, and 9 bases had no gene match. In germline, CDR1 is WNHNN, CDR2 SYGVQD (reference sequence). The CDR3 reads CASSQDRGLGETQYF. The CDR3 nucleotides are TGCGCCAGCAGCCAGGACAGGGGTTTGGGAGAGACCCAGTACTTC.

This clonotype was counted ten times or more. This chain links TRBV29-1 with TRBJ2-2, with 8 bases that match TRBD2. Germline V lookup: CDR1 SQVTM, CDR2 ANQGSEA. Trimming at V came to 4 bases and at J to 7 bases, leaving 8 bases not matched to a gene. This CDR3 comprises 14 residues. CDR3 sequence: CSVARSGDHGELFF. The CDR3 bases are TGCAGCGTTGCCCGTAGCGGGGACCACGGGGAGCTGTTTTTT.

This clonotype has more than one count but fewer than ten. The V and J genes are TRBV7-3 and TRBJ2-1; TRBD2 matches at 7 bases. Looked up from germline, CDR1 is SGHTA and CDR2 is FQGTGA. There are 13 residues in the CDR3. The ends lost 1 base at V and 7 bases at J; junction bases unmatched: 1. CDR3 sequence (DNA): TGTGCCAGCAGCTTAATGCGGGAGAATGAGCAGTTCTTC. This encodes CASSLMRENEQFF.

This chain connects TRBV20-1 to TRBJ2-7; possibly TRBD2 for D (7 bases). Germline assignment: CDR1 DFQATT and CDR2 SNEGSKA (reference sequence). V lost 4 bases to trimming and J lost 4 bases, with 20 bases between them. The CDR3 totals 15 residues. CDR3 residues: CSAISLGGGRYEQYF. The CDR3 nucleotides read TGCAGTGCTATATCCCTAGGGGGGGGTCGGTACGAGCAGTACTTC.

V gene TRBV29-1 combines with J gene TRBJ2-3; D tentatively reads TRBD1 or TRBD2 (5 bases each). CDR3 size: 14 residues. Germline lookup yields CDR1 SQVTM and CDR2 ANQGSEA. Trimming took 3 bases from V and 1 from J, leaving 11 bases between them. DNA of the CDR3: TGCAGCGTTGAGAGGGAAGGGGGCACAGATACGCAGTATTTT. It yields the protein CSVEREGGTDTQYF.

This clonotype occurred a few times. The chain has TRBV10-3 and TRBJ2-7, with a tentative D call TRBD2 (6 bases). Germline values: CDR1 ENHRY, CDR2 SYGVKD. Trimming cost V 3 bases and J 2 bases, with 11 bases left between them. This CDR3 is built from 14 residues. CDR3 protein: CAISDGTGAYEQYF. The DNA of the CDR3 is TGTGCCATCAGTGACGGGACTGGGGCCTACGAGCAGTACTTC.

V is TRBV6-2 or TRBV6-3 and J is TRBJ2-1; 7 bases map to TRBD2. This CDR3 comprises 16 residues. V was clipped by 10 bases and J by 8 bases; unmatched bases: 20. The V gene's germline CDR1 is MNHEY and CDR2 SVGEGT. The CDR3, as DNA: TGTGCCACCGAGCCTCTCTTAGCGGGTCATGGGTATGAGCAGTTCTTC. The encoded protein is CATEPLLAGHGYEQFF.

The chain recombines TRBV20-1 with TRBJ2-5, with 9 bases aligning to TRBD2. CDR1 DFQATT and CDR2 SNEGSKA come from the germline V gene (reference sequence). V gave up 3 bases and J gave up 3 bases; unmatched junction bases: 2. The CDR3 is 13 residues long. DNA for the CDR3: TGCAGTGCTAGGATAGCGGGAGAAGAGACCCAGTACTTC. Protein product: CSARIAGEETQYF.

The sample holds a few counts of this clonotype. This rearrangement joins TRBV6-2 or TRBV6-3 to TRBJ2-2, with 14 bases lining up with TRBD2. Germline V gene lookup returns CDR1 MNHEY and CDR2 SVGEGT. V lost 5 bases to trimming and J lost 1 base; unmatched junction nucleotides: 9. The CDR3 runs to 19 residues. The CDR3 protein is CASSPRTSGRTGNTGELFF. The CDR3 DNA reads TGTGCCAGCAGTCCGCGGACTAGCGGGAGGACAGGGAACACCGGGGAGCTGTTTTTT.

This clonotype has a handful of counts. The chain combines TRBV24-1 with TRBJ2-5, with D perhaps matching TRBD1 (5 bases). CDR1 and CDR2 (germline): KGHDR, SFDVKD. This CDR3 is 13 amino acids long. V lost 9 bases and J lost 5, with 15 bases in between. CDR3 protein: CATSDSSGETQYF. CDR3 sequence (DNA): TGTGCCACCTCCGACAGTTCTGGGGAGACCCAGTACTTC.

The genes are TRBV5-1 and TRBJ2-1, with 11 nucleotides matching TRBD2. The CDR3 has 16 amino acids. The V segment lost 4 bases and the J segment 9 bases; nucleotides outside the gene matches: 12. Germline V CDR1 and CDR2: SGHRS, YFSETQ. The CDR3: CASSAGTSGWAGEQFF. CDR3 bases: TGCGCCAGCAGCGCTGGGACTAGCGGCTGGGCGGGTGAGCAGTTCTTC.

This clonotype was seen only a few times. The chain has TRBV5-1 and TRBJ2-5, with D perhaps TRBD1 (6 bases). The CDR3 covers 15 residues. V dropped 3 bases and J dropped 0 bases, with 12 bases sitting between them. Germline V gives CDR1 SGHRS, CDR2 YFSETQ. The CDR3 DNA follows: TGCGCCAGCAGCTCCGGGACACTATACCAAGAGACCCAGTACTTC. It is translated as CASSSGTLYQETQYF.

The chain has TRBV9 and TRBJ2-1; 13 nucleotides align to TRBD2. With V trimmed by 3 bases and J by 9 bases, 3 bases remained unmatched. CDR1 and CDR2 from the germline V gene are SGDLS and YYNGEE. The CDR3 loop spans 14 amino acids. The chain's CDR3 is CASSGTSGSSEQFF. The CDR3 region has the DNA TGTGCCAGCAGCGGGACTAGCGGGAGTTCTGAGCAGTTCTTC. Based on the CDR3 plus reference TRBV9 and TRBJ2-1, the full variable domain is DSGVTQTPKHLITATGQRVTLRCSPRSGDLSVYWYQQSLDQGLQFLIQYYNGEERAKGNILERFSAQQFPDLHSELNLSSLELGDSALYFCASSGTSGSSEQFFGPGTRLTVL.

This clonotype was detected only once. The chain uses TRBV3-1 and TRBJ2-5; possibly TRBD2 for D (6 bases). The CDR3 loop spans 15 amino acids. CDR1 LGHDT and CDR2 YNNKEL come from the germline V gene (reference sequence). The V end was cut by 0 bases, the J end by 2 bases, with 10 bases between. In DNA form, the CDR3 reads TGTGCCAGCAGCCAAGATCCGGACTATCAAGAGACCCAGTACTTC. Translating gives CASSQDPDYQETQYF.